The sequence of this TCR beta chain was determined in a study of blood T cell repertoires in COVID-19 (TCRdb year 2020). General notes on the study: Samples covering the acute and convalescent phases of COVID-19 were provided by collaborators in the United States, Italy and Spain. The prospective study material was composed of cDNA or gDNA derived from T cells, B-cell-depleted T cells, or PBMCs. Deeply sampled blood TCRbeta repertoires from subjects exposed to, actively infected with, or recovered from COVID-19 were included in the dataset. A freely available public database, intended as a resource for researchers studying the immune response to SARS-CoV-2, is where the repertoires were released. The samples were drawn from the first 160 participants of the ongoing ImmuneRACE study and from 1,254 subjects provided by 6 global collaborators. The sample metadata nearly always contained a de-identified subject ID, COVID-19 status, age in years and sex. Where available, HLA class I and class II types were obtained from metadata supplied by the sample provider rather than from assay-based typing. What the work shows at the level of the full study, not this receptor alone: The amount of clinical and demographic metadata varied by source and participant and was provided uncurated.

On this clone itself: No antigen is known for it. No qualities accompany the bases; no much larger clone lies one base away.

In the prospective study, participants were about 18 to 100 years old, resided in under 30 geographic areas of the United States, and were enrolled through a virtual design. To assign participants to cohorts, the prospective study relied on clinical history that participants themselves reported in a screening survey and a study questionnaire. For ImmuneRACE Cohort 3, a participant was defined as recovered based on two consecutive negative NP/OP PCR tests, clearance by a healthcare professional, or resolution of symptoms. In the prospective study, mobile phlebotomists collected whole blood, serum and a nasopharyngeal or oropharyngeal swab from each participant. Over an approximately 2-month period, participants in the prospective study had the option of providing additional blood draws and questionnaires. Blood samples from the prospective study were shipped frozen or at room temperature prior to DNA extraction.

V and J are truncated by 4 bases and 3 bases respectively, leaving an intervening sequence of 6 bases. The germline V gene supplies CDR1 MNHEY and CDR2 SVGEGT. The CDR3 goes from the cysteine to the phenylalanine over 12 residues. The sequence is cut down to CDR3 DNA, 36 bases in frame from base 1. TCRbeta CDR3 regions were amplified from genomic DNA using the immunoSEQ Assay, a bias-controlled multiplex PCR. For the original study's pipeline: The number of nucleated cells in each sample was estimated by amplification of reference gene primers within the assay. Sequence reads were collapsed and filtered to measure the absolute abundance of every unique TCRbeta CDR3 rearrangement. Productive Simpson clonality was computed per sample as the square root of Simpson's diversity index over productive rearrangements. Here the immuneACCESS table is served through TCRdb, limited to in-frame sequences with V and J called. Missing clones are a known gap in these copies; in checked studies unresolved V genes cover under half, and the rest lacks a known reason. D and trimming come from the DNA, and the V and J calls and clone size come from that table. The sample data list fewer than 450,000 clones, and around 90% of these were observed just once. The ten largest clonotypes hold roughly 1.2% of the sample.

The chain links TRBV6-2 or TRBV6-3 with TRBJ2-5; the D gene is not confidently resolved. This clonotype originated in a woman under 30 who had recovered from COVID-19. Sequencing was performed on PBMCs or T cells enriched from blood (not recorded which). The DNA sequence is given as TGTGCCAGCAGTTCCTCCGAAGAGACCCAGTACTTC. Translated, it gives CASSSSEETQYF.